Presented here are 8 T cell receptor beta chains from one specimen sequenced in a study of T-cell memory formation after mild COVID-19 (dated by TCRdb to about 2021). Libraries were made using 5' RACE. Instrument on record: Illumina NovaSeq 6000. Using fastp at Q25 and MiXCR, TCRdb reprocessed the public reads and kept productive beta chains. Each CDR3 protein gets just one entry, which takes the most common genes and DNA from the rows behind it. This sample comprises hundreds of thousands of distinct CDR3 sequences, approximately 18% of them detected only once. Clones ranked in the top ten supply around 11% of the sample. Input material: PBMCs or a T cell subset sorted from them (not recorded which). The source of these receptors is an adult woman who had mild COVID-19 (a few samples of this study predate the infection). The sample titles of this study are shuffled in the database, so cell type and time point are left out; the donor was told from shared clones.

The sample holds one count of this clonotype. Compared with germline, one end of the junction differs, possibly owing to a read error. The CDR3 region is CASSPDDPDTEALF. The CDR3 coding sequence is TGTGCCAGCAGCCCGGACGATCCGGACACTGAAGCTCTCTTT. The chain joins TRBV5-6 to TRBJ1-1, with D possibly being TRBD1 (5 bases). The CDR3 contains 14 residues. The germline gives CDR1 SGHDT, CDR2 YYEEEE.

The rearrangement uses TRBV6-5 and TRBJ1-2; D gene uncertain. The CDR3 is 13 amino acids. Germline values: CDR1 MNHEY, CDR2 SVGAGI. V was pared by 5 bases and J by 3 bases, with 10 bases between. The CDR3 coding sequence is TGTGCCAGCAGTCTACAGAGATACTATGGCTACACCTTC. Its translation: CASSLQRYYGYTF.

The chain is built from TRBV12-3 or TRBV12-4 and TRBJ1-1; D gene ambiguous. This CDR3 spans 13 amino acids. Trimming cost V 7 bases and J 0 bases, with 9 bases left between them. The CDR3 reads CASTFTLNTEAFF. The CDR3 coding sequence is TGTGCCAGCACCTTCACTCTGAACACTGAAGCTTTCTTT.

This clonotype was picked up a small number of times. V is TRBV10-3 and J is TRBJ2-1; D is ambiguous. V was pared by 8 bases and J by 4 bases, with 12 bases between. From germline, CDR1 is ENHRY and CDR2 SYGVKD. The CDR3 runs to 13 residues. CDR3: CAISLEIYNEQFF. The CDR3 DNA reads TGTGCCATCTCTTTAGAGATTTACAATGAGCAGTTCTTC.

V usage is TRBV24-1 and J usage is TRBJ2-7; 13 nucleotides match TRBD2. The J segment lost 7 bases and the V segment lost 2 bases, leaving 13 bases of the junction unmatched. CDR1 and CDR2 (germline): KGHDR, SFDVKD. The CDR3 length is 18 residues. Here the CDR3 DNA reads TGTGCCACCAGTGATTCAACAAGGACTAGCGGGAGAATGGGAGAGCAGTACTTC. Its protein product is CATSDSTRTSGRMGEQYF.

On this clonotype: A read error is likely, as this CDR3 ends without the conserved phenylalanine or tryptophan. This chain connects TRBV5-6 to TRBJ2-7; D is unclear. Germline assignment: CDR1 SGHDT and CDR2 YYEEEE. V lost 4 bases and J 6 bases, leaving 8 bases between the germline ends. The CDR3 has 11 residues. The CDR3 protein is CASSRQSEQYL. DNA for the CDR3: TGTGCCAGCAGCCGCCAAAGCGAGCAGTACTTA.

The sample holds many counts of this clonotype. The chain uses TRBV6-5 and TRBJ1-2; D gene unclear. Germline V gives CDR1 MNHEY, CDR2 SVGAGI. Trimming stripped 6 bases from V and 0 bases from J, with 11 bases between. CDR3 length: 14 amino acids. The chain's CDR3 is CASSLTISNYGYTF. CDR3 DNA: TGTGCCAGCAGCCTGACAATTTCTAACTATGGCTACACCTTC.

This clonotype was found a few times. V gene TRBV6-5 combines with J gene TRBJ2-3; possibly TRBD1 for D (6 bases). The CDR3 is made up of 15 amino acids. V gave up 5 bases and J gave up 3 bases, with 15 bases separating them. Germline V gives CDR1 MNHEY, CDR2 SVGAGI. CDR3 sequence reads: CASSTDLRGTDTQYF. The CDR3 nucleotides are TGTGCCAGCAGTACGGACCTGAGGGGGACAGATACGCAGTATTTT.